This T cell receptor (beta chain) came from a study of human T cells and chemical hapten exposure. Study observations and caveats: Those TCRs sitting above 1 in 1000 frequency stayed the same with DPC sensitization.

Time point of the sample: healthy volunteer bleed at 2 weeks. Total RNA was isolated from whole blood that had not been fractionated. A note on this clonotype: Its antigen is as yet unknown.

The CDR3 extends over 15 amino acids. CDR1 SGHAT and CDR2 FQDESV come from the germline V gene (reference sequence). V shed 2 bases and J shed 0 bases, with 8 bases lying between them. Unique molecular identifiers were linked by the library to individual cDNA molecules. TCRdb re-derived calls from the RACE reads in MiXCR, one entry per CDR3 protein. This table has around 130,000 distinct CDR3 sequences, approximately 8.3% appearing once. The sample taken for sequencing was whole blood. This rearrangement joins TRBV11-1 to TRBJ2-4; TRBD1 is a possible D gene (5 bases). The sequence was obtained from a male donor in good health. Some clones in this sample may be carry-over from other donors' samples. CDR3 in DNA: TGTGCCAGCAGCTTAACAGGCCTAGCCAAAAACATTCAGTACTTC. It is translated as CASSLTGLAKNIQYF.